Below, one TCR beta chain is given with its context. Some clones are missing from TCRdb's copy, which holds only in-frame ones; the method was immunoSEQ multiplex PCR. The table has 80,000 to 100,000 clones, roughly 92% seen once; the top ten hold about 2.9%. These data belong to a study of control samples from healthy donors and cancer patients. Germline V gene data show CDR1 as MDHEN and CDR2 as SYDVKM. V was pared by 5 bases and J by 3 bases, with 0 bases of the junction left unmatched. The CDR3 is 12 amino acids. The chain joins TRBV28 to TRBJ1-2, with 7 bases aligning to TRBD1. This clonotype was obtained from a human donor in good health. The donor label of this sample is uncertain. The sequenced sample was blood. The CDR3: CASSQGDYGYTF. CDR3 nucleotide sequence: TGTGCCAGCAGTCAGGGGGACTATGGCTACACCTTC.